Below, one TCR beta chain is given with its context. The target of this receptor is not known. It has no much larger one-base neighbor in the sample; base qualities were not kept. TCRbeta CDR3 regions were amplified from genomic DNA using the immunoSEQ Assay, a bias-controlled multiplex PCR. The original pipeline was this. The number of nucleated cells in each sample was estimated from the amplification of reference gene primers within the assay. Sequence reads were collapsed and filtered to measure the absolute abundance of every unique TCRbeta CDR3 rearrangement. For each sample, productive Simpson clonality was calculated by taking the square root of Simpson's diversity index across productive rearrangements. In TCRdb, the immuneACCESS table is reduced to in-frame sequences with V and J assigned. These tables do not hold every clone; where another copy was compared, an unresolved V gene accounts for under half, and the others remain unexplained. The DNA gave D and trimming, while V, J and clone size come from that table. The sample data list about 60,000 clones, and around four fifths of these were observed just once. The top ten hold 3.5% to 4.5% of the sample.

The sample belongs to a study of blood T cell repertoires in COVID-19 (dated by TCRdb to about 2020). In the study overall: Samples from collaborators originated in the United States, Italy and Spain and spanned both the acute and convalescent phases of COVID-19. The material from the prospective study consisted of cDNA or gDNA derived from T cells, B-cell-depleted T cells, or PBMCs. The dataset comprised deeply sampled blood TCRbeta repertoires from subjects exposed to, actively infected with, or recovered from COVID-19. The repertoires were released in a freely available public database intended as a resource for research on the immune response to SARS-CoV-2. The samples were drawn from the first 160 participants of the ongoing ImmuneRACE study and from some 1,300 subjects provided by 6 global collaborators. The sample metadata nearly always contained a de-identified subject ID, COVID-19 status, age in years and sex. Where available, HLA class I and class II types were obtained from metadata supplied by the sample provider rather than from assay-based typing. The full study reports these points: The amount of clinical and demographic metadata varied by source and participant and was provided uncurated.

V is cut back by 4 bases and J by 2 bases, with 1 base in the junction unmatched. Spanning cysteine to phenylalanine, the CDR3 consists of 14 amino acids. Only the CDR3 DNA stays, 42 bases, in frame from base 1. The germline V gene yields ENHRY for CDR1 and SYGVKD for CDR2. The collaborating institutions used their own protocols to collect whole blood in K2EDTA tubes. For TCRbeta analysis, collaborator samples were shipped as frozen whole blood, as isolated PBMCs, or as DNA extracted from either sample type. Recombination linked TRBV10-3 to TRBJ2-3; 9 middle bases align to TRBD2. The receptor's source is a man between 60 and 75 years old with acute or convalescent COVID-19. Sequencing input: peripheral blood. The CDR3 region reads CAISVGLATDTQYF. The DNA sequence is TGTGCCATCAGTGTGGGACTAGCCACAGATACGCAGTATTTT.